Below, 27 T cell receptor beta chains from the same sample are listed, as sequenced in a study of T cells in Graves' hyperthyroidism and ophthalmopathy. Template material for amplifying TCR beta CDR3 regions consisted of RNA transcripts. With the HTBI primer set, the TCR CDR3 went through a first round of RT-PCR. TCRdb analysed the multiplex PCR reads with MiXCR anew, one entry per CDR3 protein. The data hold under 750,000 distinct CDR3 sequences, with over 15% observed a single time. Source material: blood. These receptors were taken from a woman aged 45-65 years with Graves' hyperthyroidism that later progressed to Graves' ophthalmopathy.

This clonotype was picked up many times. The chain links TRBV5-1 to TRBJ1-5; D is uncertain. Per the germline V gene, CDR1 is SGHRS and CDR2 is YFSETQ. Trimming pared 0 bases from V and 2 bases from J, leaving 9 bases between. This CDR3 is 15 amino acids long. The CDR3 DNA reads TGCGCCAGCAGCTTGGCTGGGGATGGCAATCAGCCCCAGCATTTT. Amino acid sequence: CASSLAGDGNQPQHF.

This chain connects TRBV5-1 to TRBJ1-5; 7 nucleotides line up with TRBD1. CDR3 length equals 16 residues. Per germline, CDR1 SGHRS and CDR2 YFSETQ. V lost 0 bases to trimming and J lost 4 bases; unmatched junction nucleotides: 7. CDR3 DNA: TGCGCCAGCAGCTTGGGGTATGGGACAGCAAATCAGCCCCAGCATTTT. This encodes CASSLGYGTANQPQHF.

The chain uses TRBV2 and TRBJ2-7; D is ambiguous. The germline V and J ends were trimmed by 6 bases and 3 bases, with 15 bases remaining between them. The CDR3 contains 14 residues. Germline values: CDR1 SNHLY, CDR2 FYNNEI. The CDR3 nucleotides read TGTGCCAGCAGGGGGTCCGGTGGCGACTACGAGCAGTACTTC. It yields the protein CASRGSGGDYEQYF.

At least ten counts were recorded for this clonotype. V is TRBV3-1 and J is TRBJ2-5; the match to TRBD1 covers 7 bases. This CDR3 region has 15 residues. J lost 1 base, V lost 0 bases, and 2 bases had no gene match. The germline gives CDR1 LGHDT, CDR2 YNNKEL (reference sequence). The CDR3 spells CASSQDWTGQETQYF. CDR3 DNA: TGTGCCAGCAGCCAAGACTGGACAGGCCAAGAGACCCAGTACTTC.

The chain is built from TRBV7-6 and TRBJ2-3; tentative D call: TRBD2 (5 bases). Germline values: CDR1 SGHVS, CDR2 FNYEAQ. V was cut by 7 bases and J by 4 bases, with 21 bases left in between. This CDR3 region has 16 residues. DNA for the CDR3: TGTGCCAGCACAAACCGTCGGGATGTTGGGGCAGATACGCAGTATTTT. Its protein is CASTNRRDVGADTQYF.

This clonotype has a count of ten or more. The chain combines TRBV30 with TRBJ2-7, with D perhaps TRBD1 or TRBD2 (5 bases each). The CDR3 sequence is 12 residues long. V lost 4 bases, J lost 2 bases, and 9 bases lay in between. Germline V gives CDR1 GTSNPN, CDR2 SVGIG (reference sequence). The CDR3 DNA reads TGTGCCTGGACTCCGGGACCCTACGAGCAGTACTTC. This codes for CAWTPGPYEQYF. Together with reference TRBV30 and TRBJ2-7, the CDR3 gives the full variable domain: SQTIHQWPATLVQPVGSPLSLECTVEGTSNPNLYWYRQAAGRGLQLLFYSVGIGQISSEVPQNLSASRPQDRQFILSSKKLLLSDSGFYLCAWTPGPYEQYFGPGTRLTVT.

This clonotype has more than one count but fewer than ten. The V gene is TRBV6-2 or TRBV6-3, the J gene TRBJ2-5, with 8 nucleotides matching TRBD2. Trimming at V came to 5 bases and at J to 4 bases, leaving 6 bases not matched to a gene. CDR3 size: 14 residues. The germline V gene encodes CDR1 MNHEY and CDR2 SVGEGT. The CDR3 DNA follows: TGTGCCAGCAGTGTGACGGGGGGGCTAGAGACCCAGTACTTC. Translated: CASSVTGGLETQYF.

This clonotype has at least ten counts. CDR3 DNA sequence: TGTGCCATCAGTGAGTCCAGGGCCGGAGCTTCTATTGGCTACACCTTC. Amino acids: CAISESRAGASIGYTF. The V gene is TRBV10-3, the J gene TRBJ1-2, with D perhaps matching TRBD1 (5 bases). The germline CDR1 and CDR2 sequences are ENHRY and SYGVKD. This CDR3 has 16 residues. Trimming took off 0 bases at V and 7 bases at J, with 18 bases between the two ends.

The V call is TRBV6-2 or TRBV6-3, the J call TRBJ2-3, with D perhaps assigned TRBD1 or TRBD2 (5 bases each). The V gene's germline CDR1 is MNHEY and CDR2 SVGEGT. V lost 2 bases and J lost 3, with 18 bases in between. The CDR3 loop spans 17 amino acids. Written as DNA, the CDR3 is TGTGCCAGCAGTTACAATACCCGGGACGTACCTACAGATACGCAGTATTTT. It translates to CASSYNTRDVPTDTQYF.

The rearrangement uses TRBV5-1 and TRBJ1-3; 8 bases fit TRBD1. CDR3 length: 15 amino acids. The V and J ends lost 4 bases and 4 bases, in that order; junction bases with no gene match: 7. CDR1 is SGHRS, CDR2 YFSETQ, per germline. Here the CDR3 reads CASSVDRVHGNTIYF. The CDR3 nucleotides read TGCGCCAGCAGCGTGGACAGGGTGCACGGAAACACCATATATTTT.

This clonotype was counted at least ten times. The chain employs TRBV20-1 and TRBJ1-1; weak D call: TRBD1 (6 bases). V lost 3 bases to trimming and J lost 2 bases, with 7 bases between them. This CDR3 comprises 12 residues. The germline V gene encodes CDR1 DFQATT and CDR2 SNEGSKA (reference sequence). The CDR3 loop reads CSARTGNTEAFF. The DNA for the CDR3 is TGCAGTGCTAGGACAGGTAACACTGAAGCTTTCTTT.

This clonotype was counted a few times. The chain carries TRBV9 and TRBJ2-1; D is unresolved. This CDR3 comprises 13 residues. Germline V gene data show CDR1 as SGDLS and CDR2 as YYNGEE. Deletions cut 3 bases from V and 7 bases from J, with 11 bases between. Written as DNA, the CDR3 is TGTGCCAGCAGCGATGAAACTCGAAATGAGCAGTTCTTC. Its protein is CASSDETRNEQFF.

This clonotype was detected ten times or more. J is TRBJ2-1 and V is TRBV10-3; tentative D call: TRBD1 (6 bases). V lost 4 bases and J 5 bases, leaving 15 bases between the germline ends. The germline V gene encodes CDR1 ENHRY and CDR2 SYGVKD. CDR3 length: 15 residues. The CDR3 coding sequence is TGTGCCATCAGTGTTGAGTCAGGGGCAAACAATGAGCAGTTCTTC. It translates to CAISVESGANNEQFF.

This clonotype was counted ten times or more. CDR3 in amino acids: CSASGGEISYEQYF. The DNA for the CDR3 is TGCAGTGCTAGTGGGGGAGAAATTTCGTACGAGCAGTACTTC. This chain connects TRBV20-1 to TRBJ2-7; D tentatively fits TRBD1 or TRBD2 (5 bases each). This CDR3 is built from 14 residues. V lost 3 bases and J 4 bases, leaving 16 bases between the germline ends. CDR1 and CDR2 from the germline V gene are DFQATT and SNEGSKA (reference sequence).

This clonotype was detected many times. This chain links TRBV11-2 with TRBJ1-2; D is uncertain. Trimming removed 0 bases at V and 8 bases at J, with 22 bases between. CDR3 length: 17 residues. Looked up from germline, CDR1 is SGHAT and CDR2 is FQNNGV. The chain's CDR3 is CASSLESPDELVYGYTF. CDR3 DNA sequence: TGTGCCAGCAGCTTAGAGTCCCCCGATGAACTTGTATACGGCTACACCTTC.

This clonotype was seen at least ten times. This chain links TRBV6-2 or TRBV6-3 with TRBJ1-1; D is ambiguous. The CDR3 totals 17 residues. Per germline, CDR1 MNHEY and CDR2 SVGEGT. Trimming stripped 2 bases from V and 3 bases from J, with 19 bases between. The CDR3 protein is CASSYHPAVLGDTEAFF. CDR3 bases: TGTGCCAGCAGTTACCACCCCGCAGTGTTGGGTGACACTGAAGCTTTCTTT.

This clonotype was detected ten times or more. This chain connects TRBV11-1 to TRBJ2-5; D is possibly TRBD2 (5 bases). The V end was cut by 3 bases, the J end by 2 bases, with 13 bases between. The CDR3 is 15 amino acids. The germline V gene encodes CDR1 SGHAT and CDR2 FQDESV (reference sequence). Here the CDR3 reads CASSLVPDSQETQYF. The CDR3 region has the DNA TGTGCCAGCAGCTTGGTTCCGGACTCGCAAGAGACCCAGTACTTC. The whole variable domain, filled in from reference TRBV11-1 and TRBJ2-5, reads EAEVAQSPRYKITEKSQAVAFWCDPISGHATLYWYRQILGQGPELLVQFQDESVVDDSQLPKDRFSAERLKGVDSTLKIQPAELGDSAMYLCASSLVPDSQETQYFGPGTRLLVL.

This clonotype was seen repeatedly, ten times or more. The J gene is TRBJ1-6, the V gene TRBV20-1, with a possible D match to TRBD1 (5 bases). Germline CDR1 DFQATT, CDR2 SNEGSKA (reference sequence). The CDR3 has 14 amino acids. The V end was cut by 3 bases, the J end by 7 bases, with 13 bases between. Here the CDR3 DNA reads TGCAGTGCTAGCAGGCAGGGTGTCAATTCACCCCTCCACTTT. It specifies CSASRQGVNSPLHF.

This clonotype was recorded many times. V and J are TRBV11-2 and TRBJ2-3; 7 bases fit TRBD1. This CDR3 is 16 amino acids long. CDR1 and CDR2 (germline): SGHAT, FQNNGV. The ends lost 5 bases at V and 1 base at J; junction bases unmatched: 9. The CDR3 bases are TGTGCCAGCAGCCCCAGAGGGGGCTTCGGCACAGATACGCAGTATTTT. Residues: CASSPRGGFGTDTQYF.

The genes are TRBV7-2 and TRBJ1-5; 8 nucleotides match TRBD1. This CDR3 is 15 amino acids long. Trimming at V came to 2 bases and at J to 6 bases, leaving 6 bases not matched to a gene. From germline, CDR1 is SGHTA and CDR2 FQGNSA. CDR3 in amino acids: CASSLTPGGVQPQHF. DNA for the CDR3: TGTGCCAGCAGCTTAACTCCAGGGGGCGTTCAGCCCCAGCATTTT.

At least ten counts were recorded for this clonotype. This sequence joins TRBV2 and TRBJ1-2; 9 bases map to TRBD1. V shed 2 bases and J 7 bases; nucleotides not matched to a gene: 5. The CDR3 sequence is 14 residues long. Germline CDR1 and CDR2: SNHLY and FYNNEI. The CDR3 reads CASSETGTGFGYTF. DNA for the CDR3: TGTGCCAGCAGTGAAACCGGGACAGGGTTTGGCTACACCTTC.

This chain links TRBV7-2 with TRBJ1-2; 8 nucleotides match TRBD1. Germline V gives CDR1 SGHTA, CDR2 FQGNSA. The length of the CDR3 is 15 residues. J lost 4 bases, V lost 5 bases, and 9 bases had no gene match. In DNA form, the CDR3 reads TGTGCCAGCAGCCGCTGGAGGGACAGGTCCTATGGCTACACCTTC. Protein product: CASSRWRDRSYGYTF. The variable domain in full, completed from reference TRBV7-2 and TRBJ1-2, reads GAGVSQSPSNKVTEKGKDVELRCDPISGHTALYWYRQSLGQGLEFLIYFQGNSAPDKSGLPSDRFSAERTGGSVSTLTIQRTQQEDSAVYLCASSRWRDRSYGYTFGSGTRLTVV.

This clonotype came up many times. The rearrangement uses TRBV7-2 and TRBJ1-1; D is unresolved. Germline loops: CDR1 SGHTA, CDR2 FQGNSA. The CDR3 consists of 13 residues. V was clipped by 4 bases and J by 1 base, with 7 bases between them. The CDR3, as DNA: TGTGCCAGCAGCTCCTTAGGGAACACTGAAGCTTTCTTT. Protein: CASSSLGNTEAFF.

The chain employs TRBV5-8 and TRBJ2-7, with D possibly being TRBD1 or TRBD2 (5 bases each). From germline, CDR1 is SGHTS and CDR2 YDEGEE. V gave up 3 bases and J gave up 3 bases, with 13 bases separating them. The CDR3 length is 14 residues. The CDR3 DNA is TGTGCCAGCAGCTACCGGGACGGTTACTACGAGCAGTACTTC. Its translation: CASSYRDGYYEQYF. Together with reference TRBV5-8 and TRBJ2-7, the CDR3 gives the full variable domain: EAGVTQSPTHLIKTRGQQATLRCSPISGHTSVYWYQQALGLGLQFLLWYDEGEERNRGNFPPRFSGRQFPNYSSELNVNALELEDSALYLCASSYRDGYYEQYFGPGTRLTVT.

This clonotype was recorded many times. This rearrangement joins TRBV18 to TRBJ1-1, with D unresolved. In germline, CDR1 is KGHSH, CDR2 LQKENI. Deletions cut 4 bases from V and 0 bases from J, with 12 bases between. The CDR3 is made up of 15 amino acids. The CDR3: CASSLLQTVNTEAFF. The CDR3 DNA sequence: TGTGCCAGCTCACTGTTACAGACCGTGAACACTGAAGCTTTCTTT.

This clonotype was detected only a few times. CDR3: CASSKGALTYEQYF. The DNA of the CDR3 is TGTGCCAGTAGTAAAGGGGCGTTAACCTACGAGCAGTACTTC. The chain carries TRBV19 and TRBJ2-7; D is perhaps TRBD1 (5 bases). Germline lookup yields CDR1 LNHDA and CDR2 SQIVND (reference sequence). The CDR3 is 14 amino acids. Trimming shortened V by 4 bases and J by 2 bases, and 12 bases separated the two germline ends.

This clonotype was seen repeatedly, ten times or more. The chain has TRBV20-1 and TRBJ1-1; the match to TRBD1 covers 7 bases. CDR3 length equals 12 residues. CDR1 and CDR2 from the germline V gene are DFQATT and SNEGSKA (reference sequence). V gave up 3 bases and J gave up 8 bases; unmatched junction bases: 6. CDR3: CSARLTGREAFF. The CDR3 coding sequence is TGCAGTGCTAGGCTGACAGGGCGGGAAGCTTTCTTT.